The count of the clone carrying this T cell receptor (beta chain) is one. Hyperthyroidism counted as stable given no ophthalmopathy within 18 months of follow-up. CDR3 regions of TCR beta were amplified from RNA transcripts. Second-round multiplex PCR followed a first-round RT-PCR using HTBI primers. Using its own MiXCR run on the multiplex PCR reads, TCRdb lists one record per CDR3 protein. The sample shows about 420,000 distinct CDR3 sequences, more than 20% of them seen only once. This entry is derived from a study of Graves' ophthalmopathy and Graves' hyperthyroidism. The germline V gene has CDR1 SGHVS and CDR2 FQNEAQ. The CDR3 has 15 amino acids. Germline trimming cut 5 bases from V and 0 bases from J; bases unmatched to any gene: 7.

The sequencing sample was made of peripheral blood. The chain recombines TRBV7-8 with TRBJ2-7, with 7 bases lining up with TRBD1. This sequence was found in a woman between 18 and 29 years old with stable Graves' hyperthyroidism. CDR3 residues: CASSRRDRHSYEQYF. For the CDR3, the DNA is TGTGCCAGCAGCAGACGGGACAGACACTCCTACGAGCAGTACTTC.